The TCR beta chain under discussion was sequenced for a study of regulatory T cells. Study-wide points: Patient repertoires had restricted TRB V-J pairs and skewed V and J usage, most in Tregs. Patient CD8+ T cells trended nonsignificantly toward lower Shannon entropy than control CD8+ cells.

As for this clone: Its antigen is not known.

A couple of CD3G-deficient patients had more severe autoimmunity; all had some. Amplification used 52 TRBV primers and 13 TRBJ primers. Using immunoSEQ multiplex PCR, the repertoire was profiled, and TCRdb retains in-frame clones only, with some absent. There are over 5,500 clones in the sample; approximately 80% occur only once, and roughly 29% lies in the top ten. The germline gives CDR1 MDHEN, CDR2 SYDVKM. The CDR3 is 16 amino acids. The V end was cut by 1 base, the J end by 5 bases, with 15 bases between. Input material: CD8+ T cells sorted from blood. The sequence derives from a child younger than 18 with CD3G deficiency. The chain joins TRBV28 to TRBJ2-1, with a weak D call TRBD2 (6 bases). Written as DNA, the CDR3 is TGTGCCAGCAGTTTATTTGGCGGGAAAAGGCACAATGAGCAGTTCTTC. As protein: CASSLFGGKRHNEQFF.